A single sample is the source of the 9 T cell receptor beta chains below, sequenced in a study of T cell clonality in common variable immunodeficiency. Using immunoSEQ multiplex PCR, the repertoire was profiled, and TCRdb retains in-frame clones only, with some absent. The sample holds roughly 40,000 clones, and no clone turns up only once. The source material was peripheral blood mononuclear cells. The source is a person aged 18 to 75 in good health.

There are many counts of this clone. The CDR3 end falls 3 residues outside the read, so it is completed with the germline J gene. The V and J genes are TRBV20-1 and TRBJ2-4; D perhaps matches TRBD2 (6 bases). Germline V lookup: CDR1 DFQATT, CDR2 SNEGSKA (reference sequence). CDR3 length: 16 residues. V was trimmed by 3 bases and J by 0 bases, leaving 15 bases between them. The DNA read from the CDR3 is TGCAGTGCTAGGGGACTCAGGGACCTAGCCAAAAACATT. Translation: CSARGLRDLAKNI. The entire CDR3 sequence reads CSARGLRDLAKNIQYF.

The table lists this clone with many counts. The read ends 3 residues shy of where the CDR3 ends; the end is completed using the germline J gene. The chain employs TRBV19 and TRBJ1-6, with 8 bases identical to TRBD1. V was clipped by 10 bases and J by 7 bases; unmatched bases: 6. Per germline, CDR1 LNHDA and CDR2 SQIVND (reference sequence). The CDR3 loop spans 13 amino acids. This CDR3 reads CATRQGTNSPLHF. The CDR3 DNA, read in part, is TGTGCCACTCGACAGGGGACGAATTCACCC.

This clone was observed at least ten times. The CDR3 sequence: CSGGGGALYEQYF. The covered CDR3 bases are TGCAGCGGTGGCGGTGGAGCATTATACGAG. The chain uses TRBV29-1 and TRBJ2-7; no firm D call. The read falls 3 residues short of the CDR3 end, and the missing part is taken from the germline J gene. The V gene's germline CDR1 is SQVTM and CDR2 ANQGSEA. The V end was cut by 7 bases, the J end by 4 bases, with 17 bases between. This CDR3 is 13 amino acids long.

There are many counts of this clone. The read is 3 residues too short to cover the CDR3 end, so that end is filled in from the germline J gene. The chain links TRBV18 to TRBJ2-7; the D gene is possibly TRBD1 (6 bases). V dropped 3 bases and J dropped 3 bases, with 12 bases sitting between them. The CDR3 has 14 amino acids. Germline CDR1 KGHSH, CDR2 LQKENI. CDR3 sequence reads: CASSPDSILYEQYF. The part of the CDR3 DNA that was read is TGTGCCAGCTCACCGGACAGTATACTCTACGAG.

Many counts were recorded for this clone. The observed sequence ends 3 residues before the CDR3 terminus, with the missing tail filled in from the germline J gene. This sequence joins TRBV5-4 and TRBJ1-2; the D gene is possibly TRBD1 (6 bases). The germline gives CDR1 SGHNT, CDR2 YYREEE (reference sequence). Trimming pared 2 bases from V and 4 bases from J, leaving 15 bases between. The CDR3 extends over 15 amino acids. CDR3 sequence: CASSLTGWWGYGYTF. CDR3 bases read: TGTGCCAGCAGCTTAACAGGGTGGTGGGGCTATGGC.

This clone was recorded many times. The read stops 3 residues short of the end of the CDR3; the missing end is completed from the germline J gene. The chain joins TRBV5-1 to TRBJ2-5; D is possibly TRBD1 (5 bases). Per germline, CDR1 SGHRS and CDR2 YFSETQ. Trimming removed 3 bases at V and 0 bases at J, with 15 bases between. CDR3 length equals 16 residues. CDR3 bases read: TGCGCCAGCAGCTATTACAGCTCAGGGTACCAAGAGACC. As protein: CASSYYSSGYQET. The full CDR3 sequence reads CASSYYSSGYQETQYF.

With respect to this clone: The CDR3 goes on 3 residues after the read ends, and that part is filled in from the germline J gene. V and J are TRBV7-8 and TRBJ2-5; the match to TRBD2 covers 9 bases. Trimming took 1 base from V and 1 from J; bases not matched to a gene: 4. Germline V CDR1 and CDR2: SGHVS, FQNEAQ. The CDR3 length is 16 residues. The part of the CDR3 DNA that was read is TGTGCCAGCAGCTTAGGTATAGCGGGAGCCCAAGAGACC. It translates to CASSLGIAGAQET. The full CDR3 protein reads CASSLGIAGAQETQYF.

Ten or more counts support this clone. The sequence runs out 3 residues before the end of the CDR3; the remainder is reconstructed from the germline J gene. The chain uses TRBV5-1 and TRBJ2-3; TRBD2 is a possible D gene (6 bases). V was trimmed by 0 bases and J by 0 bases, leaving 8 bases between them. Germline assignment: CDR1 SGHRS and CDR2 YFSETQ. The CDR3 is 15 residues long. The DNA read from the CDR3 is TGCGCCAGCAGCTTGGGGGGGGTTAGCACAGATACG. Translation: CASSLGGVSTDT. The whole CDR3 region reads CASSLGGVSTDTQYF.

This clone was recorded at least ten times. The read gets to within 3 residues of the CDR3 end, and the germline J gene fills in the rest. The chain recombines TRBV7-9 with TRBJ1-1; TRBD1 matches at 8 bases. CDR3 size: 14 residues. Germline V gene lookup returns CDR1 SEHNR and CDR2 FQNEAQ (reference sequence). Trimming at V came to 5 bases and at J to 0 bases, leaving 2 bases not matched to a gene. This CDR3 is CASSVTGVNTEAFF. The covered CDR3 bases are TGTGCCAGCAGCGTGACAGGGGTGAACACTGAA.